This passage covers 32 T cell receptor beta chains from one sample sequenced in a study of shared clonotypes between healthy human individuals. The table came from immunoSEQ multiplex PCR; TCRdb's copy has only in-frame clones and leaves some out. The data contain about half a million clones, approximately 82% of them singletons. Sequenced input: PBMCs. These receptors were obtained from a woman aged 40-49 years in good health. Some clones in this sample may be carry-over from other donors' samples.

The chain is built from TRBV7-8 and TRBJ1-2; 7 nucleotides line up with TRBD1. From germline, CDR1 is SGHVS and CDR2 FQNEAQ. This CDR3 has 13 residues. J was trimmed by 2 bases and V by 5 bases; bases with no gene match: 2. CDR3 bases: TGTGCCAGCAGCCGGGACAGCAACTATGGCTACACCTTC. This codes for CASSRDSNYGYTF. Using reference TRBV7-8 and TRBJ1-2 for the parts outside the CDR3, the full variable domain is GAGVSQSPRYKVAKRGQDVALRCDPISGHVSLFWYQQALGQGPEFLTYFQNEAQLDKSGLPSDRFFAERPEGSVSTLKIQRTQQEDSAVYLCASSRDSNYGYTFGSGTRLTVV.

The rearrangement joins TRBV10-2 to TRBJ1-1; D is ambiguous. Germline assignment: CDR1 WSHSY and CDR2 SAAADI. The V end was cut by 2 bases, the J end by 1 base, with 11 bases between. CDR3 size: 15 residues. CDR3: CASSEIFDGNTEAFF. In nucleotides, the CDR3 is TGCGCCAGCAGTGAGATCTTTGATGGGAACACTGAAGCTTTCTTT.

The V call is TRBV5-4, the J call TRBJ2-3; no definite D call. This CDR3 contains 12 residues. Trimming took 0 bases from V and 6 from J, leaving 5 bases between them. The germline CDR1 and CDR2 sequences are SGHNT and YYREEE (reference sequence). DNA of the CDR3: TGTGCCAGCAGCTTGGTCGAGGATACGCAGTATTTT. Its protein product is CASSLVEDTQYF.

CDR3 nucleotides: TGTGCCAGCAGCTTTGGGGGGGAGACCCAGTACTTC. This codes for CASSFGGETQYF. This chain links TRBV7-9 with TRBJ2-5, with D maybe TRBD2 (6 bases). The germline CDR1 and CDR2 sequences are SEHNR and FQNEAQ (reference sequence). This CDR3 comprises 12 residues. The V and J ends lost 3 bases and 5 bases respectively, with 7 bases between them.

This clone came up many times. The genes are TRBV5-4 and TRBJ2-7, with D perhaps assigned TRBD1 or TRBD2 (5 bases each). CDR1 is SGHNT and CDR2 is YYREEE in the germline V gene (reference sequence). The CDR3 consists of 14 residues. V was cut by 2 bases and J by 2 bases, with 11 bases left in between. The CDR3 DNA is TGTGCCAGCAGCTTAGGGGACGGAGCCTACGAGCAGTACTTC. Its protein is CASSLGDGAYEQYF.

The chain combines TRBV28 with TRBJ2-7; D remains unclear. The CDR3 runs 13 residues. The germline V gene encodes CDR1 MDHEN and CDR2 SYDVKM. V lost 3 bases and J lost 5, with 11 bases in between. As DNA, the CDR3 is TGTGCCAGCAGTTTGGGCCTGGACGACGAGCAGTACTTC. This gives the protein CASSLGLDDEQYF.

The chain recombines TRBV7-9 with TRBJ1-4, with unresolved D. Trimming took off 5 bases at V and 5 bases at J, with 24 bases between the two ends. Germline values: CDR1 SEHNR, CDR2 FQNEAQ (reference sequence). This CDR3 contains 18 residues. The CDR3 coding sequence is TGTGCCAGCAGCACCAACCCAATCGGGAGGGAGTTCAATGAAAAACTGTTTTTT. Amino acids: CASSTNPIGREFNEKLFF.

Comment on this clone: The sample holds other DNA sequences that translate to the same CDR3. The chain joins TRBV28 to TRBJ2-7, with D unresolved. Germline-derived CDR1 and CDR2 are MDHEN and SYDVKM. The V end was cut by 6 bases, the J end by 2 bases, with 11 bases between. The CDR3 has 13 amino acids. This CDR3 is CASSPTATYEQYF. As DNA, the CDR3 is TGTGCCAGCAGCCCTACAGCCACCTACGAGCAGTACTTC.

The chain has TRBV30 and TRBJ2-5; D is ambiguous. Trimming pared 4 bases from V and 7 bases from J, leaving 16 bases between. The CDR3 runs 13 residues. CDR1 is GTSNPN, CDR2 SVGIG, per germline (reference sequence). In DNA form, the CDR3 reads TGTGCCTGGATCCCGGCCGGGTGGGTGACCCAGTACTTC. The encoded protein is CAWIPAGWVTQYF.

The gene calls are TRBV19 and TRBJ2-3; D remains unclear. The germline V gene encodes CDR1 LNHDA and CDR2 SQIVND (reference sequence). V lost 6 bases and J 1 base, leaving 17 bases between the germline ends. CDR3 length equals 16 residues. The DNA of the CDR3 is TGTGCCAGTAGCCGAAGTCCACAGAGGCGCACAGATACGCAGTATTTT. Its translation is CASSRSPQRRTDTQYF.

With regard to this clone: A far larger clone is a single base away, which makes a read error likely. The V and J genes are TRBV6-1 and TRBJ2-7; no reliable D call. CDR3 length equals 12 residues. Deletions cut 4 bases from V and 3 bases from J, with 7 bases between. The V gene's germline CDR1 is MNHNS and CDR2 SASEGT. The CDR3 coding sequence is TGTGCCAGCAGTGGTGGGGACTACGAGCAGTACTTC. It specifies CASSGGDYEQYF.

This clone was observed many times. The gene calls are TRBV15 and TRBJ1-2; tentative D call: TRBD1 (5 bases). The V end was cut by 0 bases, the J end by 6 bases, with 17 bases between. CDR1 and CDR2 (germline): LNHNV, YYDKDF (reference sequence). CDR3 length equals 16 residues. CDR3 coding DNA: TGTGCCACCAGCAGAGATTCTTTTTCCAGGGAGCATGGCTACACCTTC. Protein product: CATSRDSFSREHGYTF.

This clone has a single count. The genes are TRBV9 and TRBJ1-1; D is unclear. Deletions cut 0 bases from V and 2 bases from J, with 8 bases between. CDR3 length: 14 residues. CDR1 and CDR2 (germline): SGDLS, YYNGEE. The CDR3 coding sequence is TGTGCCAGCAGCGTAGTTTCTTCCAACACTGAAGCTTTCTTT. Protein sequence: CASSVVSSNTEAFF.

This rearrangement joins TRBV6-4 to TRBJ2-7, with 9 bases identical to TRBD2. Trimming cost V 2 bases and J 7 bases; bases outside gene matches: 3. In germline, CDR1 is MRHNA, CDR2 SNTAGT. The CDR3 is 13 amino acids. In DNA, the CDR3 is TGTGCCAGCAGTGACGACCTAGCGGGGGAGCAGTACTTC. Encoded protein: CASSDDLAGEQYF.

This clone was detected a few times. This rearrangement joins TRBV5-1 to TRBJ2-3; no clear D gene. Trimming took 1 base from V and 6 from J, leaving 9 bases between them. The CDR3 sequence is 13 residues long. Germline V gives CDR1 SGHRS, CDR2 YFSETQ. CDR3 region: CASSLSSYDTQYF. The CDR3 bases are TGCGCCAGCAGCTTGTCATCTTACGATACGCAGTATTTT.

The chain is built from TRBV9 and TRBJ2-7; 7 bases match TRBD1. Unmatched junction bases numbered 2, after V lost 0 bases and J lost 5 bases. The CDR3 covers 13 residues. Germline assignment: CDR1 SGDLS and CDR2 YYNGEE. The CDR3 bases are TGTGCCAGCAGCGTAGGACAGGGTAACGAGCAGTACTTC. Its translation is CASSVGQGNEQYF.

The gene calls are TRBV28 and TRBJ2-3; TRBD1 or TRBD2 may be the D gene (6 bases each). Per the germline V gene, CDR1 is MDHEN and CDR2 is SYDVKM. The CDR3 is 16 amino acids. Trimming pared 6 bases from V and 1 base from J, leaving 17 bases between. The DNA of the CDR3 is TGTGCCAGCAGCCCCATCGGGGGCAGTGGCACAGATACGCAGTATTTT. The encoded protein is CASSPIGGSGTDTQYF.

The genes are TRBV28 and TRBJ2-3, with D perhaps TRBD2 (5 bases). Germline-derived CDR1 and CDR2 are MDHEN and SYDVKM. Trimming took off 5 bases at V and 3 bases at J, with 12 bases between the two ends. This CDR3 has 14 amino acids. The CDR3 loop reads CASSPSPGTDTQYF. The CDR3 region has the DNA TGTGCCAGCAGTCCCTCCCCGGGGACAGATACGCAGTATTTT.

J is TRBJ1-1 and V is TRBV27; no reliable D call. The CDR3 runs 13 residues. The V and J ends lost 3 bases and 3 bases respectively, with 8 bases between them. The germline gives CDR1 MNHEY, CDR2 SMNVEV (reference sequence). This chain's CDR3 is CASSFTRDTEAFF. In DNA form, the CDR3 reads TGTGCCAGCAGTTTCACGAGGGACACTGAAGCTTTCTTT.

In this sample, this clone turned up a few times. V gene TRBV6-6 combines with J gene TRBJ2-1; D perhaps matches TRBD1 (6 bases). V lost 5 bases and J 6 bases, leaving 20 bases between the germline ends. The CDR3 is 16 amino acids. Germline V gene data show CDR1 as MNHNY and CDR2 as SVGAGI (reference sequence). The CDR3 spells CASSTRGTGSGNEQFF. The CDR3, as DNA: TGTGCCAGCAGTACTAGGGGGACCGGCAGCGGCAATGAGCAGTTCTTC.

The gene calls are TRBV7-6 and TRBJ2-3; perhaps TRBD2 as D (5 bases). Germline V lookup: CDR1 SGHVS, CDR2 FNYEAQ. This CDR3 region has 16 residues. V lost 2 bases and J lost 0, with 12 bases in between. CDR3 DNA: TGTGCCAGCAGCTTAAGGAGGCTAGCCAGCACAGATACGCAGTATTTT. Translating it yields CASSLRRLASTDTQYF.

The V gene is TRBV14, the J gene TRBJ2-5; 10 bases match TRBD2. V shed 4 bases and J 4 bases; nucleotides not matched to a gene: 9. The CDR3 sequence is 16 residues long. In germline, CDR1 is SGHDN, CDR2 FVKESK. The CDR3 protein is CASSPQQREGPETQYF. CDR3 nucleotides: TGTGCCAGCAGCCCCCAGCAGCGGGAGGGCCCAGAGACCCAGTACTTC.

The chain recombines TRBV4-1 with TRBJ2-5, with 9 nucleotides matching TRBD1. This CDR3 has 15 amino acids. The germline V gene has CDR1 MGHRA and CDR2 YSYEKL. V lost 1 base and J lost 4; bases outside the gene matches: 4. The CDR3 DNA reads as TGCGCCAGCAGCCAAGGACAGGGGGGGATAGAGACCCAGTACTTC. Translating it yields CASSQGQGGIETQYF.

The V call is TRBV5-1, the J call TRBJ2-2; D is perhaps TRBD1 (5 bases). In germline, CDR1 is SGHRS, CDR2 YFSETQ. V dropped 3 bases and J dropped 1 base, with 16 bases sitting between them. The CDR3 length is 17 residues. CDR3 protein: CASSSPLPDRNTGELFF. The CDR3 DNA follows: TGCGCCAGCAGCTCACCCCTCCCCGACAGGAACACCGGGGAGCTGTTTTTT.

The CDR3 DNA is TGTGCCAGCAGCCGCGCCCTCTACGAGCAGTACTTC. This gives the protein CASSRALYEQYF. This chain links TRBV14 with TRBJ2-5; the D is unclear. TRBJ2-7 matches the DNA end more closely, so the J call is doubtful. The CDR3 has 12 residues. Germline V CDR1 and CDR2: SGHDN, FVKESK.

The chain links TRBV19 to TRBJ2-2; D not certain. CDR1 and CDR2 (germline): LNHDA, SQIVND (reference sequence). The CDR3 loop spans 14 amino acids. Trimming shortened V by 7 bases and J by 1 base, and 10 bases separated the two germline ends. CDR3 amino acids: CASIERQNTGELFF. DNA for the CDR3: TGTGCCAGTATTGAACGACAGAACACCGGGGAGCTGTTTTTT. Full variable domain (rest looked up from reference TRBV19 and TRBJ2-2): DGGITQSPKYLFRKEGQNVTLSCEQNLNHDAMYWYRQDPGQGLRLIYYSQIVNDFQKGDIAEGYSVSREKKESFPLTVTSAQKNPTAFYLCASIERQNTGELFFGEGSRLTVL.

This clone appeared a single time. The chain combines TRBV18 with TRBJ2-5; 12 bases match TRBD1. J lost 4 bases, V lost 3 bases, and 3 bases had no gene match. Germline CDR1 is KGHSH and CDR2 is LQKENI. The CDR3 contains 15 residues. CDR3 loop: CASSPGTGGSETQYF. For the CDR3, the DNA is TGTGCCAGCTCACCCGGGACAGGGGGCTCAGAGACCCAGTACTTC.

The chain is built from TRBV4-1 and TRBJ2-5; TRBD2 aligns across 7 bases. CDR1 MGHRA and CDR2 YSYEKL come from the germline V gene. The junction had 4 bases not matched to a gene; V was cut back by 0 bases and J by 3 bases. The CDR3 extends over 15 amino acids. The CDR3 here is CASSQEGGLEETQYF. The DNA for the CDR3 is TGCGCCAGCAGCCAAGAGGGAGGGTTGGAAGAGACCCAGTACTTC.

The count of this clone is one. V usage is TRBV7-6 and J usage is TRBJ2-1, with D perhaps given as TRBD1 or TRBD2 (6 bases each). The germline CDR1 and CDR2 sequences are SGHVS and FNYEAQ. The CDR3 sequence is 16 residues long. V gave up 2 bases and J gave up 7 bases, with 18 bases separating them. The CDR3 protein is CASSLLSGGGHNEQFF. The CDR3 DNA reads TGTGCCAGCAGCTTATTATCAGGAGGGGGGCATAATGAGCAGTTCTTC. Looking up the rest from reference TRBV7-6 and TRBJ2-1 gives the full variable domain: GAGVSQSPRYKVTKRGQDVALRCDPISGHVSLYWYRQALGQGPEFLTYFNYEAQQDKSGLPNDRFSAERPEGSISTLTIQRTEQRDSAMYRCASSLLSGGGHNEQFFGPGTRLTVL.

At least ten counts were recorded for this clone. The chain recombines TRBV2 with TRBJ2-3, with D uncertain. This CDR3 has 13 residues. V lost 8 bases and J lost 2, with 11 bases in between. Germline V lookup: CDR1 SNHLY, CDR2 FYNNEI. The CDR3 loop reads CASGDRNTDTQYF. The DNA of the CDR3 is TGTGCCAGCGGAGACCGAAACACAGATACGCAGTATTTT.

This clone was detected only a few times. The gene calls are TRBV14 and TRBJ2-1; 11 nucleotides align to TRBD2. The CDR3 runs to 15 residues. The trim removed 4 bases at V and 8 bases at J, leaving 7 bases unmatched. Germline lookup yields CDR1 SGHDN and CDR2 FVKESK. Here the CDR3 DNA reads TGTGCCAGCAGCCTTAGCGGGAGGGCCGTATATGAGCAGTTCTTC. As protein: CASSLSGRAVYEQFF.

This clone appeared many times. The chain joins TRBV14 to TRBJ2-7; 9 nucleotides align to TRBD1. The CDR3 consists of 13 residues. The J segment lost 4 bases and the V segment lost 9 bases, leaving 7 bases of the junction unmatched. Germline V gene data show CDR1 as SGHDN and CDR2 as FVKESK. The CDR3 is CASKRTGEYEQYF. The CDR3 DNA is TGTGCCAGTAAGAGGACAGGGGAGTACGAGCAGTACTTC.